This is a list of T cell receptor beta chains from one sample in a study of T cell responses to AZD1222 COVID-19 vaccine. Assay used: immunoSEQ multiplex PCR; TCRdb lists only in-frame clones, some missing. The sample lists some 86,000 clones, 75% to 85% seen once, with about 20% in the top ten. Sample: peripheral blood, taken on day 0 of AZD1222 vaccination. The receptors stem from an adult in good health. The conserved cysteine and the conserved F or W are not part of the CDR3 here.

>TRBJ1-5|TRBV19|14
ASRKGQGTGNQPQH
>TRBJ2-7|TRBV19|12
ASSSPGQGTRQY
>TRBJ1-2|TRBV7-8|14
ASSGAGTGGNYGYT
>TRBJ1-3|TRBV7-6|14
ASSPGDRSSGNTIY
>TRBJ2-3|TRBV5-1|12
ASSSGRFTDTQY
>TRBJ2-4|TRBV19|11
ASSIQGPGIQY
>TRBJ2-1|TRBV6-2/TRBV6-3|16
ASSSKAAGSQSYNEQF
>TRBJ1-5|TRBV3-1/TRBV3-2|10
ASSQGGQPQH
>TRBJ1-2|TRBV5-1|12
ASSSTGKDYGYT
>TRBJ1-4|TRBV19|10
ASSTRGPKLF
>TRBJ2-1|TRBV7-9|14
ASSLGQDWSYNEQF
>TRBJ2-1|TRBV6-1|11
ASSDNSGSTQF
>TRBJ1-2|TRBV19|11
ASSISGSGGYT
>TRBJ1-2|TRBV4-1|13
ASSHLSGLPNGYT
>TRBJ1-1|TRBV6-5|11
ASNEGGLNEAF
>TRBJ2-1|TRBV19|15
ASSKTGLERIPNEQF
>TRBJ1-5|TRBV27|12
ASSQIQGRQPQH